This T cell receptor (beta chain) appears in the sequencing data of a study of T-cell reconstitution after alpha-beta-depleted transplantation in children. Study-wide results and caveats: The origin of high day-60 TCRbeta diversity in some patients lay in surviving recipient T cells and thymic progenitors. The origin of alpha-beta T cells about two months after transplant was reportedly several hundred expanded graft clones. When one year had passed after transplant, most T-cell counts and diversity came from newly produced T cells.

This clonotype was picked up a small number of times. What it recognizes is unknown. Preparing the TCRbeta library involved the use of unique molecular identifiers. TCRdb used MiXCR to reprocess the PCR reads, holding one entry per CDR3 protein. The table includes fewer than 550,000 distinct CDR3 sequences, about an eighth detected once. The source material was PBMCs, mostly from graft donor cells, sampled 180 days after TCRalphabeta/CD19-depleted stem cell transplant. This clonotype originated in a female patient between 2 and 15 years old who had a stem cell transplant for aplastic anemia, so the T cells may come from the graft donor.

The CDR3 spells CASSVQGEIYEQYF. In DNA form, the CDR3 reads TGTGCCAGCAGCGTCCAAGGAGAGATCTACGAGCAGTACTTC. This chain connects TRBV9 to TRBJ2-7; D remains unclear. The CDR3 covers 14 residues. V lost 2 bases and J lost 3, with 12 bases in between. The germline V gene has CDR1 SGDLS and CDR2 YYNGEE. Using reference TRBV9 and TRBJ2-7 for the parts outside the CDR3, the full variable domain is DSGVTQTPKHLITATGQRVTLRCSPRSGDLSVYWYQQSLDQGLQFLIQYYNGEERAKGNILERFSAQQFPDLHSELNLSSLELGDSALYFCASSVQGEIYEQYFGPGTRLTVT.